Below, one TCR beta chain is given with its context. Source study methods: Reference gene primers were amplified, and this amplification served to estimate nucleated cell counts. Clones were read by immunoSEQ multiplex PCR, and TCRdb kept only the in-frame ones, dropping some. The D gene and trimming were derived from the DNA, and the V and J assignments and clone size from that table. Counted here are about 74,000 clones, about four fifths occurring once; the ten biggest clones make up over 35%. These data originate in a study of blood T cell repertoires in COVID-19. As for the study in general: Some COVID-19 samples were acute and others convalescent; all came from the United States, Italy and Spain. In each case, the material was cDNA or gDNA derived from T cells, B-cell-depleted T cells, or PBMCs.

V dropped 0 bases and J dropped 1 base, with 6 bases sitting between them. Per the germline V gene, CDR1 is LGHDT and CDR2 is YNNKEL (reference sequence). This CDR3 spans 14 amino acids. The J gene is TRBJ1-1, the V gene TRBV3-1 (or the pseudogene TRBV3-2); TRBD1 might be the D (6 bases). The material sequenced was peripheral blood. This receptor was taken from a man between 65 and 85 years old with acute or convalescent COVID-19. The CDR3 DNA sequence: TGTGCCAGCAGCCAAGACAGGGGGAACACTGAAGCTTTCTTT. This sequence encodes CASSQDRGNTEAFF.